The 25 T cell receptor beta chains below were found in one sample sequenced in a study of PD-1 blockade in mismatch repair-deficient tumors. TCRdb's copy holds only in-frame clones and misses some; the assay was immunoSEQ multiplex PCR. The sample holds 38,000 or so clones, 80% to 90% seen once. The sample in question was peripheral blood, obtained approximately 1.5 years after starting pembrolizumab. These receptors originate from an adult with mismatch repair-deficient cancer.

The V call is TRBV5-1, the J call TRBJ1-4, with TRBD1 matching 8 bases. The CDR3 consists of 15 residues. Germline V gives CDR1 SGHRS, CDR2 YFSETQ. V gave up 2 bases and J gave up 5 bases; unmatched junction bases: 5. The CDR3 sequence: CASSLSGGGNEKLFF. Written as DNA, the CDR3 is TGCGCCAGCAGCTTATCAGGGGGCGGAAATGAAAAACTGTTTTTT.

The DNA for the CDR3 is TGTGCCAGAAGCTTGGCCGGGAACAGGGTTGAGACCCAGTACTTC. Translation: CARSLAGNRVETQYF. This chain links TRBV5-3 with TRBJ2-5; the D gene is possibly TRBD1 (6 bases). TRBV5-3 is designated an ORF whose function remains uncertain. Trimming pared 0 bases from V and 5 bases from J, leaving 14 bases between. This CDR3 has 15 amino acids.

The chain has TRBV21-1 and TRBJ2-3; no DNA check was done on the table's D call, TRBD2. TRBV21-1 is a pseudogene segment. The length of the CDR3 is 15 residues. The CDR3 region has the DNA TGTGCCAGCAGCAAAGTCCGGAGGTGGATCCCTACGCAGTATTTT. Translating it yields CASSKVRRWIPTQYF.

The DNA for the CDR3 is TGTGCCAGCAGCTTAGACTTTGGACAGGCCCAGTACTTC. This sequence encodes CASSLDFGQAQYF. V gene TRBV7-6 combines with J gene TRBJ2-5; 7 positions match TRBD1. This CDR3 has 13 amino acids. V gave up 1 base and J gave up 9 bases; unmatched junction bases: 5. CDR1 and CDR2 (germline): SGHVS, FNYEAQ.

The genes are TRBV30 and TRBJ1-5, with a weak D call TRBD1 (6 bases). V lost 5 bases and J 0 bases, leaving 23 bases between the germline ends. There are 18 residues in the CDR3. Germline CDR1 GTSNPN, CDR2 SVGIG (reference sequence). DNA of the CDR3: TGTGCCTGGGTGGTGGGGGGCCGCGGGACCTATAGCAATCAGCCCCAGCATTTT. Translating it yields CAWVVGGRGTYSNQPQHF. Combining the CDR3 with reference TRBV30 and TRBJ1-5 gives the whole variable domain SQTIHQWPATLVQPVGSPLSLECTVEGTSNPNLYWYRQAAGRGLQLLFYSVGIGQISSEVPQNLSASRPQDRQFILSSKKLLLSDSGFYLCAWVVGGRGTYSNQPQHFGDGTRLSIL.

The rearrangement joins TRBV6-1 to TRBJ2-5; D uncertain. The CDR3 covers 13 residues. In germline, CDR1 is MNHNS, CDR2 SASEGT. The V end lost 3 bases, the J end lost 5 bases, and 10 bases lay between the germline ends. The CDR3 coding sequence is TGTGCCAGCAGTGATCAGGCTGGGGAGACCCAGTACTTC. Encoded protein: CASSDQAGETQYF.

J is TRBJ2-1 and V is TRBV18; TRBD2 aligns across 13 bases. Trimming removed 2 bases from V and 8 bases from J; junction bases left unmatched: 12. The CDR3 is made up of 18 amino acids. Germline values: CDR1 KGHSH, CDR2 LQKENI. This chain's CDR3 is CASSPRLLAGGPYDEQFF. The CDR3 region has the DNA TGTGCCAGCTCACCAAGATTACTAGCGGGAGGGCCGTACGATGAGCAGTTCTTC.

This chain joins TRBV11-3 and TRBJ1-2; 10 bases match TRBD1. Germline-derived CDR1 and CDR2 are SGHNT and YENEEA. Trimming at V came to 5 bases and at J to 3 bases, leaving 9 bases not matched to a gene. The length of the CDR3 is 16 residues. The CDR3 here is CASSIPTGTGDYGYTF. CDR3 bases: TGTGCCAGCAGCATACCAACCGGGACAGGGGACTATGGCTACACCTTC.

This clone appeared a single time. This chain connects TRBV15 to TRBJ2-1; no clear D gene. CDR1 and CDR2 (germline): LNHNV, YYDKDF (reference sequence). The CDR3 is 14 amino acids. The V end lost 1 base, the J end lost 7 bases, and 11 bases lay between the germline ends. The CDR3 sequence: CATSRVLLGNEQFF. DNA for the CDR3: TGTGCCACCAGCAGAGTCCTGCTAGGGAATGAGCAGTTCTTC.

The chain uses TRBV11-2 and TRBJ2-1; possible D gene TRBD2, 6 bases. Germline V gives CDR1 SGHAT, CDR2 FQNNGV. The V end was cut by 4 bases, the J end by 4 bases, with 11 bases between. This CDR3 is built from 14 residues. DNA of the CDR3: TGTGCCAGCAGCTCCCGGGAGAGATACAATGAGCAGTTCTTC. Translated: CASSSRERYNEQFF.

This sequence joins TRBV4-1 and TRBJ1-2; D gene ambiguous. Germline V lookup: CDR1 MGHRA, CDR2 YSYEKL. The germline V and J ends were trimmed by 4 bases and 2 bases, with 14 bases remaining between them. The CDR3 has 15 amino acids. Here the CDR3 DNA reads TGCGCCAGCAGCCCCAACGCTGGGGTAAACTATGGCTACACCTTC. Translation: CASSPNAGVNYGYTF.

This chain links TRBV19 with TRBJ1-4; 10 nucleotides agree with TRBD1. Germline V gene lookup returns CDR1 LNHDA and CDR2 SQIVND (reference sequence). V was pared by 6 bases and J by 6 bases, with 1 base of the junction left unmatched. CDR3 length: 13 residues. The CDR3 nucleotides are TGTGCCAGTAGGGGGACAGGGGATGAAAAACTGTTTTTT. Translation: CASRGTGDEKLFF.

This sequence joins TRBV6-1 and TRBJ2-5; no clear D. The CDR3 is made up of 14 amino acids. V was clipped by 5 bases and J by 0 bases, with 10 bases between them. The germline CDR1 and CDR2 sequences are MNHNS and SASEGT. The CDR3 region has the DNA TGTGCCAGCAGTCGAGATGGGTACCAAGAGACCCAGTACTTC. Amino acid sequence: CASSRDGYQETQYF.

As concerns this clone: The sample carries other DNA sequences with the same CDR3. V gene TRBV20-1 combines with J gene TRBJ1-2; D ambiguous. The CDR3 length is 11 residues. Deletions cut 2 bases from V and 2 bases from J, with 3 bases between. CDR1 is DFQATT, CDR2 SNEGSKA, per germline (reference sequence). CDR3: CSARNNYGYTF. The CDR3 coding sequence is TGCAGTGCTAGAAACAACTATGGCTACACCTTC.

The chain carries TRBV5-1 and TRBJ2-1; D remains unclear. V was shortened by 0 bases and J by 0 bases, with 13 bases between the two germline ends. Per the germline V gene, CDR1 is SGHRS and CDR2 is YFSETQ. This CDR3 region has 17 residues. The CDR3 DNA reads as TGCGCCAGCAGCTTGGTCCCTAGTCAGAGCTCCTACAATGAGCAGTTCTTC. As protein: CASSLVPSQSSYNEQFF.

This clone occurred a few times. Other DNA variants within this sample encode the same CDR3. This rearrangement joins TRBV19 to TRBJ1-1, with D possibly matching TRBD1 (5 bases). Germline loops: CDR1 LNHDA, CDR2 SQIVND (reference sequence). This CDR3 has 13 amino acids. V lost 5 bases and J lost 1, with 8 bases in between. CDR3 nucleotide sequence: TGTGCCAGTAGTTCTACAGGGAACACTGAAGCTTTCTTT. This sequence encodes CASSSTGNTEAFF.

DNA for the CDR3: TGTGCCAGCAGCTTGGTTTCAGATACGCAGTATTTT. Its protein is CASSLVSDTQYF. The chain carries TRBV5-4 and TRBJ2-3; D remains ambiguous. With 0 bases removed from V and 4 bases from J, the gap between germline ends came to 3 bases. CDR1 and CDR2 (germline): SGHNT, YYREEE (reference sequence). The CDR3 is 12 amino acids.

The gene calls are TRBV27 and TRBJ1-2, with a tentative D call TRBD1 (5 bases). Trimming removed 8 bases at V and 8 bases at J, with 18 bases between. The CDR3 is 13 residues long. Germline V gives CDR1 MNHEY, CDR2 SMNVEV (reference sequence). The CDR3 reads CASYPRWGGGYTF. The DNA for the CDR3 is TGTGCCAGCTACCCCCGATGGGGCGGGGGCTACACCTTC.

The CDR3 coding sequence is TGTGCCAGCAGCGGTCGGCCGGACGGGGAGCTGTTTTTT. This sequence encodes CASSGRPDGELFF. J is TRBJ2-2 and V is TRBV7-2; D not resolved. CDR1 is SGHTA and CDR2 is FQGNSA in the germline V gene. Trimming took 5 bases from V and 7 from J, leaving 11 bases between them. CDR3 length: 13 residues.

The gene calls are TRBV5-1 and TRBJ2-1; D unresolved. Looked up from germline, CDR1 is SGHRS and CDR2 is YFSETQ. Trimming removed 6 bases at V and 5 bases at J, with 18 bases between. This CDR3 has 15 residues. This CDR3 is CASIDARQADNEQFF. In DNA, the CDR3 is TGCGCCAGCATCGACGCCCGCCAGGCGGACAATGAGCAGTTCTTC.

The rearrangement uses TRBV7-2 and TRBJ2-5, with D possibly being TRBD2 (5 bases). The germline gives CDR1 SGHTA, CDR2 FQGNSA. V lost 2 bases to trimming and J lost 3 bases, with 10 bases between them. CDR3 length: 14 amino acids. DNA for the CDR3: TGTGCCAGCAGCTTATCGCAAGCGGAAGAGACCCAGTACTTC. It translates to CASSLSQAEETQYF.

The chain combines TRBV7-2 with TRBJ1-3; 8 bases map to TRBD1. V lost 5 bases, J lost 4 bases, and 4 bases stayed unmatched. This CDR3 is built from 14 residues. CDR1 is SGHTA, CDR2 FQGNSA, per germline. The CDR3 sequence: CASSPRGHGNTIYF. CDR3 bases: TGTGCCAGCAGCCCCAGGGGGCACGGAAACACCATATATTTT.

A few counts support this clone. The chain joins TRBV18 to TRBJ2-1; 7 bases match TRBD2. The germline V gene has CDR1 KGHSH and CDR2 LQKENI. The CDR3 runs 16 residues. With 0 bases clipped from V and 3 bases from J, the junction kept 5 bases outside the gene matches. The CDR3 DNA sequence: TGTGCCAGCTCACCACCGGAGTTAGCGGGCTACAATGAGCAGTTCTTC. Translation gives CASSPPELAGYNEQFF.

CDR3 sequence: CASSADRGSSQYF. The CDR3 DNA sequence: TGTGCCAGCAGTGCCGACAGGGGGTCTTCGCAGTACTTC. The V gene is TRBV6-5, the J gene TRBJ2-7; TRBD1 matches 9 bases. Trimming at V came to 5 bases and at J to 9 bases, leaving 8 bases not matched to a gene. Germline V gene sequence: CDR1 MNHEY, CDR2 SVGAGI. CDR3 length equals 13 residues.

The rearrangement links TRBV10-3 to TRBJ2-3, with 7 bases identical to TRBD2. The CDR3 extends over 15 amino acids. V gave up 6 bases and J gave up 6 bases; unmatched junction bases: 12. Germline CDR1 reads ENHRY; CDR2 reads SYGVKD. The CDR3 sequence: CAIRRPTSSGDTQYF. As DNA, the CDR3 is TGTGCCATCAGACGCCCGACTAGCAGCGGGGATACGCAGTATTTT.